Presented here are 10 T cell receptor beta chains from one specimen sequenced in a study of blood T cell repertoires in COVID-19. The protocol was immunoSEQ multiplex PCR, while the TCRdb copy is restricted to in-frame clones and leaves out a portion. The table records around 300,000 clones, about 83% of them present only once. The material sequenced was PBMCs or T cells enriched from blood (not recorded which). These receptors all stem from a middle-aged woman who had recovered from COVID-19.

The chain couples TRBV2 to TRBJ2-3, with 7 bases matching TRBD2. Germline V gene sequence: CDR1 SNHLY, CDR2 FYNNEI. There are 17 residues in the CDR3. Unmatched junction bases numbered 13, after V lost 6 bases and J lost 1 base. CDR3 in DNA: TGTGCCAGCAGGAAGATTAGATCTAGCGGAGGCACAGATACGCAGTATTTT. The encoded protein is CASRKIRSSGGTDTQYF.

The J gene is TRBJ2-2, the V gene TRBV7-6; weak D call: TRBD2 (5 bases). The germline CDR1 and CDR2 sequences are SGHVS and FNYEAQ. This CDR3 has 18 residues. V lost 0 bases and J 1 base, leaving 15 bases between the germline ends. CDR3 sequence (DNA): TGTGCCAGCAGCTTAGCGCGGGTGGGCGCAGGGAACACCGGGGAGCTGTTTTTT. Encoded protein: CASSLARVGAGNTGELFF.

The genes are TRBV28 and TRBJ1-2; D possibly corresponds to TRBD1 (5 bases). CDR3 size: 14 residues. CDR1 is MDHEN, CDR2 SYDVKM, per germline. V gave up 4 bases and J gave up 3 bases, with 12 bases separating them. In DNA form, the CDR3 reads TGTGCCAGCAGTTATCAGGGCGCCGACTATGGCTACACCTTC. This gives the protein CASSYQGADYGYTF.

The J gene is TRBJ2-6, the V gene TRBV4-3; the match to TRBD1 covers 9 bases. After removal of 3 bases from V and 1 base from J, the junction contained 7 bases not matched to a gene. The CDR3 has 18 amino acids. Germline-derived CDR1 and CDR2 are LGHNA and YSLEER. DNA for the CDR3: TGCGCCAGCAGCCATCCCGGGACAGGGTTGTCTGGGGCCAACGTCCTGACTTTC. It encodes CASSHPGTGLSGANVLTF.

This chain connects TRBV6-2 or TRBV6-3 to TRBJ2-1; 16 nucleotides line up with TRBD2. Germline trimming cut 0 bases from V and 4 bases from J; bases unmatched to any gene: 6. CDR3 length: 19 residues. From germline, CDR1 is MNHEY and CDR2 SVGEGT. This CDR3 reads CASSYSSLGLAGGYNEQFF. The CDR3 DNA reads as TGTGCCAGCAGTTACTCAAGTTTGGGACTAGCGGGAGGGTACAATGAGCAGTTCTTC.

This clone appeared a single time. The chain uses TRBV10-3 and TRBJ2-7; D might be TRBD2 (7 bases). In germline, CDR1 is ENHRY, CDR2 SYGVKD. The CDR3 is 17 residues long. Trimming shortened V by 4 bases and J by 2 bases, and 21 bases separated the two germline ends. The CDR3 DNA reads TGTGCCATCAGTGGGGGGGGACAACGGTCGATTACCTACGAGCAGTACTTC. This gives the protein CAISGGGQRSITYEQYF.

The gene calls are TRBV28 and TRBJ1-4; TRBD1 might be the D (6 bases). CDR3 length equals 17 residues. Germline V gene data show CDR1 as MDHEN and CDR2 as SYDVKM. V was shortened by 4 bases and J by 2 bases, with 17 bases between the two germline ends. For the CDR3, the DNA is TGTGCCAGCAGTTCGTACAGGGATGTAGCCACTAATGAAAAACTGTTTTTT. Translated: CASSSYRDVATNEKLFF.

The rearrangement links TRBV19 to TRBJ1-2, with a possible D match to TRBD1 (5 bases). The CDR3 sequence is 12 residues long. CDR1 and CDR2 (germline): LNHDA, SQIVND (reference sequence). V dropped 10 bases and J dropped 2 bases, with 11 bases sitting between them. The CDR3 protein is CATAPGNYGYTF. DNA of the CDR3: TGTGCCACCGCCCCAGGGAACTATGGCTACACCTTC.

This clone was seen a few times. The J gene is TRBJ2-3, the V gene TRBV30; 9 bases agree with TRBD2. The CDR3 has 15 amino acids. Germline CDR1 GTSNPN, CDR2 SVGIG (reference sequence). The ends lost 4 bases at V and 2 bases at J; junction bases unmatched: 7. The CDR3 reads CAWTRAGGFTDTQYF. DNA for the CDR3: TGTGCCTGGACAAGAGCGGGAGGCTTCACAGATACGCAGTATTTT.

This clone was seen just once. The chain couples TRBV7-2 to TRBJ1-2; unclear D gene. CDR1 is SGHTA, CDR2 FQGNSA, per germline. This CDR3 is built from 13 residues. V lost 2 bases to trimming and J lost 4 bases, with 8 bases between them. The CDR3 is CASSLSTAYGYTF. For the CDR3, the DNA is TGTGCCAGCAGCTTAAGTACTGCCTATGGCTACACCTTC. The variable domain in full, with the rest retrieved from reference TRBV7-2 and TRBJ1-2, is GAGVSQSPSNKVTEKGKDVELRCDPISGHTALYWYRQSLGQGLEFLIYFQGNSAPDKSGLPSDRFSAERTGGSVSTLTIQRTQQEDSAVYLCASSLSTAYGYTFGSGTRLTVV.